Given below is one T cell receptor beta chain in context. Its target is unknown. V was shortened by 2 bases and J by 5 bases, with 11 bases between the two germline ends. In germline, CDR1 is MNHEY, CDR2 SMNVEV (reference sequence). This CDR3 region has 14 residues. The record originates from a study of cytomegalovirus exposure and HLA in healthy donors. The study, taken as a whole, reports: After further analysis at a later stage, roughly 15,000 TCR beta sequences were associated with HLA alleles at 0.05 false discovery rate.

Both 60 Vbeta primers and 13 Jbeta primers went into the PCR. The data were produced by immunoSEQ multiplex PCR, yet TCRdb's version contains in-frame clones alone and is incomplete. The sample consists of 150,000 or so clones, roughly 73% of them appearing once. The chain recombines TRBV27 with TRBJ2-3; D is perhaps TRBD1 (7 bases). The source is a man aged 35 to 55 in good health and CMV-seronegative. Sequenced sample: PBMCs. The CDR3 protein is CASSLRQGGDTQYF. Written as DNA, the CDR3 is TGTGCCAGCAGTTTACGGCAGGGGGGAGATACGCAGTATTTT.